This TCR beta chain stems from a study of liver allograft versus peripheral blood T cells. Study-level background: What was compared were the T cell receptor repertoires in transplanted livers and those in the peripheral blood of recipients.

Study-wide points: Reports indicated that T cell receptor repertoires inside liver allografts differed from those in peripheral blood.

MiXCR, applied by TCRdb to the reads, yields one record per CDR3 protein. The profile shows 5,000 to 6,500 distinct CDR3 sequences, roughly 15% of them singletons. Trimming pared 7 bases from V and 5 bases from J, leaving 14 bases between. The CDR3 spans 13 residues. CDR1 and CDR2 from the germline V gene are MNHEY and SVGAGI. This clonotype was seen at least ten times. The antigen is unknown. The chain combines TRBV6-5 with TRBJ1-2; no clear D gene. The clonotype comes from a human patient who had a liver transplant. Some of the T cells might come from the graft donor. CDR3: CASTPGVFYGYTF. The CDR3, as DNA: TGTGCCAGCACCCCCGGGGTGTTTTATGGCTACACCTTC.